Listed below are T cell receptor beta chains from one sample, sequenced in a study of identical twins. Each CDR3 protein is one row after TCRdb ran MiXCR on the 5' RACE reads. The data contain some 590,000 distinct CDR3 sequences, over 8.5% of them singletons. These data were also filed under a second study, of yellow fever vaccine responses in identical twins.

What was sequenced was PBMCs. The receptors shown here come from a woman aged 18-29 years in good health. Both conserved end residues are part of each CDR3. A D gene is named only where the DNA matches it firmly. Expanded clones get a size class; other rows say once, few or many, or leave the size out.

>TRBJ2-3|TRBV5-1|many|.
TGCGCCAGCAGCAGTCTAGCGTCGAGCGCAGATACGCAGTATTTT
CASSSLASSADTQYF
>TRBJ2-3|TRBV11-3|few|TRBD2
TGTGCCAGCAGCAAAGGAGCGGGAGGGCCGAACACAGATACGCAGTATTTT
CASSKGAGGPNTDTQYF
>TRBJ2-5|TRBV4-3|.|.
TGCGCCAGCAGCCCTGCATATTGGGCGGGGTCGCCCCCAGAGACCCAGTACTTC
CASSPAYWAGSPPETQYF
>TRBJ2-5|TRBV29-1|few|.
TGCAGCGCTAAACGGGAGACCCAGTACTTC
CSAKRETQYF
>TRBJ2-5|TRBV6-1|.|TRBD1
TGTGCCAGCAGGAGGGGCCGGGACAGATACGAAGAGACCCAGTACTTC
CASRRGRDRYEETQYF
>TRBJ2-7|TRBV20-1|.|TRBD1
TGCAGTGCCCGGGACGCCCAGACAGGGGGCTACGAGCAGTACTTC
CSARDAQTGGYEQYF
>TRBJ2-7|TRBV7-3|many|.
TGTGCCAGCAGGGAGAGGAGCTCCTACGAGCAGTACTTC
CASRERSSYEQYF
>TRBJ2-6|TRBV12-3/TRBV12-4|many|TRBD1
TGTGCCAGCAGTTTAGGGGACAGGGGGGCTGGGGCCAACGTCCTGACTTTC
CASSLGDRGAGANVLTF
>TRBJ2-7|TRBV20-1|.|.
TGCAGTGCTACTGTGCCGGGGCGCGAGCAGTACTTC
CSATVPGREQYF
>TRBJ1-4|TRBV11-2|many|.
TGTGCCAGCAGCTTAAGTTTAAGGGAAAAACTGTTTTTT
CASSLSLREKLFF
>TRBJ1-2|TRBV7-2|few|.
TGTGCCAGCAGCTCCCCAGGCGGGGTTAACTATGGCTACACCTTC
CASSSPGGVNYGYTF
>TRBJ2-2|TRBV4-2|many|.
TGTGCCAGCAGCCAACTCTCTCGCGACTGGACGAACACCGGGGAGCTGTTTTTT
CASSQLSRDWTNTGELFF
>TRBJ2-5|TRBV7-6|few|.
TGTGCCAGCAGCTTAGCCCCATCCCCGCAAGAGACCCAGTACTTC
CASSLAPSPQETQYF
>TRBJ2-1|TRBV6-5|.|TRBD2
TGTGCCAGCAGTAACGGGGGGGCGTACAATGAGCAGTTCTTC
CASSNGGAYNEQFF
>TRBJ1-5|TRBV7-2|few|.
TGTGCCAGCAGCCCCCGTTTTCCTAGCAATCAGCCCCAGCATTTT
CASSPRFPSNQPQHF
>TRBJ1-6|TRBV10-2|few|.
TGCGCCAGCAGCTCTAGCTCCTATAATTCACCCCTCCACTTT
CASSSSSYNSPLHF
>TRBJ2-5|TRBV5-1|few|.
TGCGCCAGCAGCGTAAGACTAGTAGACAAAGAGACCCAGTACTTC
CASSVRLVDKETQYF
>TRBJ2-7|TRBV27|few|.
TGTGCCAGCAAGGTCCTCGCGTCAACTTTGGGCGAGCAGTACTTC
CASKVLASTLGEQYF
>TRBJ2-1|TRBV10-3|many|TRBD2
TGTGCCATCAGTGAGTCGAGGAGAGTAGCGGGGGACAATGAGCAGTTCTTC
CAISESRRVAGDNEQFF
>TRBJ2-2|TRBV4-3|few|.
TGCGCCAGCAGCCAAGTTCCCCAGGGGCGATCGAACACCGGGGAGCTGTTTTTT
CASSQVPQGRSNTGELFF
>TRBJ2-7|TRBV19|.|.
TGTGCCAGTAAACGGCGGAGGGGGCCCTACGAGCAGTACTTC
CASKRRRGPYEQYF
>TRBJ2-7|TRBV4-2|many|.
TGTGCCAGCAGCCCGGACGTGGGCTACGAGCAGTACTTC
CASSPDVGYEQYF
>TRBJ2-5|TRBV7-2|.|TRBD2
TGTGCCAGCAGCTTTTTTGGTGAACTAGCGGCCCAAGAGACCCAGTACTTC
CASSFFGELAAQETQYF
>TRBJ2-7|TRBV5-4|.|TRBD2
TGTGCCAGCAGCTTGGAACTAGCGGGGGGGCCGGAGCAGTACTTC
CASSLELAGGPEQYF
>TRBJ2-5|TRBV5-6|many|.
TGTGCCAGCAGCTTGTTAAGCGCGAGTGAGACCCAGTACTTC
CASSLLSASETQYF
>TRBJ2-1|TRBV20-1|.|.
TGCAGTACTCTACCGGACAGCTACAATGAGCAGTTCTTC
CSTLPDSYNEQFF
>TRBJ2-7|TRBV6-2/TRBV6-3|.|.
TGTGCCAGCAGCTTAGACGTTAACTACGAGCAGTACTTC
CASSLDVNYEQYF
>TRBJ2-7|TRBV7-8|.|TRBD1
TGTGCCAGCAGCTGGGAGACAGGGGGCTCCTACGAGCAGTACTTC
CASSWETGGSYEQYF
>TRBJ2-4|TRBV15|.|.
TGTGCCACCAGCGACAGCAGGGCCAAAAACATTCAGTACTTC
CATSDSRAKNIQYF
>TRBJ2-4|TRBV2|.|TRBD1
TGTGCCAGCGGGGGACAGGGGGTGGAAAACATTCAGTACTTC
CASGGQGVENIQYF
>TRBJ2-7|TRBV4-3|few|TRBD1
TGCGCCAGCAGCCAAGATCGGGGACAGGTCGAGCAGTACTTC
CASSQDRGQVEQYF
>TRBJ2-7|TRBV20-1|.|TRBD1
TGCAGTGCCCAAACAATCGGACAGGGCGACGAGCAGTACTTC
CSAQTIGQGDEQYF
>TRBJ2-1|TRBV24-1|many|.
TGTGCCACCAGTGATTTTTCCGGGAGCTCCTACAATGAGCAGTTCTTC
CATSDFSGSSYNEQFF
>TRBJ2-5|TRBV10-1|many|TRBD2
TGCGCCAGCAGTGGACCACCGGGACTAGCCGTAAGAGAGACCCAGTACTTC
CASSGPPGLAVRETQYF
>TRBJ2-7|TRBV5-1|.|.
TGCGCCAGCAGCGGGCCCGGGGAGCAGTACTTC
CASSGPGEQYF
>TRBJ2-7|TRBV7-6|.|.
TGTGCCAGCAGCTTAGTATCTCGGGGCCCAGGTGGCTCCTACGAGCAGTACTTC
CASSLVSRGPGGSYEQYF